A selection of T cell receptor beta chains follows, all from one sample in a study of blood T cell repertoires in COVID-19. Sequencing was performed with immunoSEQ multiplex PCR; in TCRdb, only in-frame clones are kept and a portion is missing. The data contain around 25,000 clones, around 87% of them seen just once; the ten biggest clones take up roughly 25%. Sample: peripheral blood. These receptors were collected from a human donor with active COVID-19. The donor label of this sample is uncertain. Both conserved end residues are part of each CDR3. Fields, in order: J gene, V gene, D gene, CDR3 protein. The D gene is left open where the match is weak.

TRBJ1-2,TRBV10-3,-,CAISESGGLYGYTF
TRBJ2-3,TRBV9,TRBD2,CASRRAGVTDTQYF
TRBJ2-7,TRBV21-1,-,CASRNNQDSSRREQYF
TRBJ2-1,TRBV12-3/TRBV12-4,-,CASRLTPYNEQFF
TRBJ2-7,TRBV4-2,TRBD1,CASSQGTGDYEQYF
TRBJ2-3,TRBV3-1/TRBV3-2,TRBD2,CASSQRTSGSSTDTQYF
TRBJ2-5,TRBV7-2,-,CASSSARRSETQYF
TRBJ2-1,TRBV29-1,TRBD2,CSGRGAGTSYNEQFF
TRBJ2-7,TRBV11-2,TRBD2,CASSFLLAGSYEQYF
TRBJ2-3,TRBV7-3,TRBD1,CASSSLGQGTDTQYF
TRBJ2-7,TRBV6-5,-,CASSPRASSEQYF